A single sample is the source of the 10 T cell receptor beta chains below, sequenced in a study of blood T cell repertoires in COVID-19. Assay: immunoSEQ multiplex PCR; the TCRdb copy retains only in-frame clones and omits some. The table lists 300,000 to 400,000 clones, over 70% of them singletons, with roughly 6% in the top ten. The sequenced sample was peripheral blood. All receptors derive from a woman between 45 and 60 years old with COVID-19, enrolled during active disease.

This rearrangement joins TRBV13 to TRBJ2-5; D is unclear. The CDR3 runs to 14 residues. Deletions cut 3 bases from V and 5 bases from J, with 13 bases between. Looked up from germline, CDR1 is PRHDT and CDR2 is FYEKMQ (reference sequence). As DNA, the CDR3 is TGTGCCAGCAGCTTCGGTAGCATCGGCGAGACCCAGTACTTC. It yields the protein CASSFGSIGETQYF.

The V call is TRBV24-1, the J call TRBJ2-7; D not certain. The V end was cut by 3 bases, the J end by 4 bases, with 12 bases between. Germline V gene lookup returns CDR1 KGHDR and CDR2 SFDVKD. The CDR3 contains 14 residues. This chain's CDR3 is CATSDPGSKYEQYF. The CDR3 DNA sequence: TGTGCCACCAGTGATCCGGGTTCGAAATACGAGCAGTACTTC.

The chain couples TRBV19 to TRBJ1-4; 7 nucleotides match TRBD1. The CDR3 consists of 17 residues. V was clipped by 3 bases and J by 6 bases; unmatched bases: 13. CDR1 LNHDA and CDR2 SQIVND come from the germline V gene (reference sequence). CDR3 loop: CASSMNRDSSRDEKLFF. CDR3 bases: TGTGCCAGTAGTATGAACCGGGACAGCAGCAGGGATGAAAAACTGTTTTTT.

A single count supports this clone. This chain links TRBV3-1 (or the pseudogene TRBV3-2) with TRBJ2-3, with 11 bases identical to TRBD2. The V gene's germline CDR1 is LGHDT and CDR2 YNNKEL (reference sequence). Losses at the gene ends were 2 bases for V and 4 bases for J; bases not matched to a gene: 8. This CDR3 region has 17 residues. Here the CDR3 reads CASSQWLAGGPSDTQYF. The CDR3 DNA sequence: TGTGCCAGCAGCCAATGGTTAGCGGGAGGGCCCTCAGATACGCAGTATTTT.

This chain connects TRBV2 to TRBJ2-7; D possibly corresponds to TRBD2 (7 bases). This CDR3 region has 15 residues. In germline, CDR1 is SNHLY, CDR2 FYNNEI. Trimming took 5 bases from V and 6 from J, leaving 20 bases between them. The CDR3 region has the DNA TGTGCCAGCAGTAGACCGAGGGGGGAGGGGGTCGAGCAGTACTTC. The encoded protein is CASSRPRGEGVEQYF. Variable domain in full (rest from reference TRBV2 and TRBJ2-7): EPEVTQTPSHQVTQMGQEVILRCVPISNHLYFYWYRQILGQKVEFLVSFYNNEISEKSEIFDDQFSVERPDGSNFTLKIRSTKLEDSAMYFCASSRPRGEGVEQYFGPGTRLTVT.

The chain uses TRBV27 and TRBJ2-7, with D uncertain. The V end was cut by 5 bases, the J end by 5 bases, with 7 bases between. CDR1 MNHEY and CDR2 SMNVEV come from the germline V gene (reference sequence). The CDR3 covers 11 residues. CDR3 region: CASSLRHEQYF. CDR3 coding DNA: TGTGCCAGCAGTCTGAGGCACGAGCAGTACTTC.

This sequence joins TRBV11-3 and TRBJ1-2, with 12 bases that match TRBD1. CDR1 is SGHNT, CDR2 YENEEA, per germline. This CDR3 is 16 amino acids long. Unmatched junction bases numbered 11, after V lost 4 bases and J lost 8 bases. The DNA for the CDR3 is TGTGCCAGCAGCTCGATGGGACAGGGGGCGCCCAAAGGCTACACCTTC. The encoded protein is CASSSMGQGAPKGYTF.

The chain combines TRBV3-1 (or the pseudogene TRBV3-2) with TRBJ1-3; the match to TRBD1 covers 12 bases. The V gene end was trimmed by 3 bases and the J gene end by 1 base; junction bases not matched to a gene: 16. This CDR3 has 21 residues. Looked up from germline, CDR1 is LGHDT and CDR2 is YNNKEL (reference sequence). CDR3 coding DNA: TGTGCCAGCAGCCAGACGGGACAGGGGGCGGCCTCGTTGGGGTCTGGAAACACCATATATTTT. Translated, it gives CASSQTGQGAASLGSGNTIYF.

The J gene is TRBJ2-1, the V gene TRBV5-4, with 9 bases that match TRBD2. This CDR3 region has 16 residues. With 0 bases clipped from V and 2 bases from J, the junction kept 3 bases outside the gene matches. CDR1 is SGHNT and CDR2 is YYREEE in the germline V gene (reference sequence). CDR3 in DNA: TGTGCCAGCAGCTTGGCCGGACTAGCGACCTACAATGAGCAGTTCTTC. Residues: CASSLAGLATYNEQFF.

This clone has a single count. The V call is TRBV18, the J call TRBJ2-7; 9 nucleotides line up with TRBD2. This CDR3 has 17 residues. Germline CDR1 is KGHSH and CDR2 is LQKENI. V shed 1 base, J shed 3 bases, and the junction held 10 bases outside the gene matches. The CDR3 region has the DNA TGTGCCAGCTCACCACGGTATAGCGGGAGTATAATCTACGAGCAGTACTTC. It specifies CASSPRYSGSIIYEQYF. The entire variable domain, with the rest obtained from reference TRBV18 and TRBJ2-7, is as follows: NAGVMQNPRHLVRRRGQEARLRCSPMKGHSHVYWYRQLPEEGLKFMVYLQKENIIDESGMPKERFSAEFPKEGPSILRIQQVVRGDSAAYFCASSPRYSGSIIYEQYFGPGTRLTVT.